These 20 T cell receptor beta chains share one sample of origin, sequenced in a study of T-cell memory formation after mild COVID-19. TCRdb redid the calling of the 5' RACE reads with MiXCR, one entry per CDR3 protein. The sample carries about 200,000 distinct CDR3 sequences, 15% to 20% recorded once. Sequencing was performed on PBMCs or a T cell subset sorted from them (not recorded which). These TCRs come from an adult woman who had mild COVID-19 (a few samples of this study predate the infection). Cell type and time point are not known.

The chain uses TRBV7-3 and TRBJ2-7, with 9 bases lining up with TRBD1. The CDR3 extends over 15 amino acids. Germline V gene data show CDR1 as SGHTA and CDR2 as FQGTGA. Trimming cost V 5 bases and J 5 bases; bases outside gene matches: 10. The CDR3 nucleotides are TGTGCCAGCAGCCCCAGTGGACAGGGGTTGAACGAGCAGTACTTC. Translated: CASSPSGQGLNEQYF.

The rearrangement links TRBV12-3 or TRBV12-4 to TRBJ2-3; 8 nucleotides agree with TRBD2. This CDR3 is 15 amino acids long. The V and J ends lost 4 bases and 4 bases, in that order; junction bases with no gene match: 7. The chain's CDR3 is CASSSTLAGADTQYF. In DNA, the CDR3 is TGTGCCAGCAGTTCGACCCTAGCGGGCGCAGATACGCAGTATTTT.

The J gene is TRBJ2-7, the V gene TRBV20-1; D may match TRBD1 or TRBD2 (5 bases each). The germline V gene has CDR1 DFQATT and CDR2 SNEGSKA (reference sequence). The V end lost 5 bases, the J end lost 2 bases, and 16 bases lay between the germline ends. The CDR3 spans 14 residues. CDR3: CSASDSGTPYEQYF. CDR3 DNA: TGCAGTGCTTCGGACTCAGGGACCCCCTACGAGCAGTACTTC.

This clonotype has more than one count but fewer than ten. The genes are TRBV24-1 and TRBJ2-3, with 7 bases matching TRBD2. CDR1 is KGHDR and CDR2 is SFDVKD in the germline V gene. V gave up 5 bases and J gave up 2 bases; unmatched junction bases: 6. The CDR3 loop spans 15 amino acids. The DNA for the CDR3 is TGTGCCACCAGTGGGGCCGGGGGGACCACAGATACGCAGTATTTT. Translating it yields CATSGAGGTTDTQYF.

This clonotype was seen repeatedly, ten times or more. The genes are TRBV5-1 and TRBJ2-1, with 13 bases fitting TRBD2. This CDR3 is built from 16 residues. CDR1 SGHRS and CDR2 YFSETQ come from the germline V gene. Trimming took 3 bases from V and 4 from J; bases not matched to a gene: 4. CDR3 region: CASSSRLAGGYNEQFF. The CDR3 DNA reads TGCGCCAGCAGCTCCAGACTAGCGGGGGGTTACAATGAGCAGTTCTTC. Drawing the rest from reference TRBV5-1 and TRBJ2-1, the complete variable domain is KAGVTQTPRYLIKTRGQQVTLSCSPISGHRSVSWYQQTPGQGLQFLFEYFSETQRNKGNFPGRFSGRQFSNSRSEMNVSTLELGDSALYLCASSSRLAGGYNEQFFGPGTRLTVL.

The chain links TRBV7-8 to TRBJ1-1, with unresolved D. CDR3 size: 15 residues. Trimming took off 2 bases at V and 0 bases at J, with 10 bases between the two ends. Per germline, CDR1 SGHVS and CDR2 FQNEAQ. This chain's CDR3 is CASSLWKGLNTEAFF. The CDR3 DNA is TGTGCCAGCAGCTTATGGAAGGGATTGAACACTGAAGCTTTCTTT.

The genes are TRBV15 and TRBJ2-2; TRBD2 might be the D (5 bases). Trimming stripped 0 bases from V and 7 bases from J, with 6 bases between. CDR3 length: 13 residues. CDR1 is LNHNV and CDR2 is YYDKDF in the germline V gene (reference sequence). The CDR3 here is CATSRERVGELFF. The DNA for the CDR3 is TGTGCCACCAGCAGAGAGAGGGTCGGGGAGCTGTTTTTT.

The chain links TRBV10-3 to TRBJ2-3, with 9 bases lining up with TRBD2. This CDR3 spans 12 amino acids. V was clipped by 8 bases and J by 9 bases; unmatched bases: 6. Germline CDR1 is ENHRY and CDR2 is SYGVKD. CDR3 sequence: CAIGTSLLTQYF. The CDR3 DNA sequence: TGTGCCATCGGGACTAGCCTTCTCACGCAGTATTTT.

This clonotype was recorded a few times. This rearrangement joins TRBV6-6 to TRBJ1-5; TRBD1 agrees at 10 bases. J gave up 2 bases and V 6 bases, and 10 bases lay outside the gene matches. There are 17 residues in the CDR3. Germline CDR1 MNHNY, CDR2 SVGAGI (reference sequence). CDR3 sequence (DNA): TGTGCCAGCAGCTATGGGACAGGGGAGGTGGGCAATCAGCCCCAGCATTTT. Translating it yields CASSYGTGEVGNQPQHF.

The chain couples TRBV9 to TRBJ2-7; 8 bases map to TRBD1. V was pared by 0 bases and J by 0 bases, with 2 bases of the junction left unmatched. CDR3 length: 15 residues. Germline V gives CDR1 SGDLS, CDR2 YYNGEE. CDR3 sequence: CASSVGGQASYEQYF. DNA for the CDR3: TGTGCCAGCAGCGTAGGGGGACAGGCCTCCTACGAGCAGTACTTC. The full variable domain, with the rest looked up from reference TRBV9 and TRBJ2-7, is DSGVTQTPKHLITATGQRVTLRCSPRSGDLSVYWYQQSLDQGLQFLIQYYNGEERAKGNILERFSAQQFPDLHSELNLSSLELGDSALYFCASSVGGQASYEQYFGPGTRLTVT.

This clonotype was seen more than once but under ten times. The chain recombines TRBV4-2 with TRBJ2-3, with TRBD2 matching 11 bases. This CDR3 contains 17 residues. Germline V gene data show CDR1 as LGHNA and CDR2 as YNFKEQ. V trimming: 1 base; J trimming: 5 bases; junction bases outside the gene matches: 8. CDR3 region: CASSQGGASGGLDTQYF. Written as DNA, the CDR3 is TGTGCCAGCAGCCAAGGGGGAGCTAGCGGGGGGTTAGATACGCAGTATTTT.

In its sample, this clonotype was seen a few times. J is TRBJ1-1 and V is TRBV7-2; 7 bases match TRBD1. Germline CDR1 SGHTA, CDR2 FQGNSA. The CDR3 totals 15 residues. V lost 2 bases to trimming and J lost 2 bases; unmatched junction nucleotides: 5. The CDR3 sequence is CASSLHTGANTEAFF. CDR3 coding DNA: TGTGCCAGCAGCTTACATACAGGGGCCAACACTGAAGCTTTCTTT.

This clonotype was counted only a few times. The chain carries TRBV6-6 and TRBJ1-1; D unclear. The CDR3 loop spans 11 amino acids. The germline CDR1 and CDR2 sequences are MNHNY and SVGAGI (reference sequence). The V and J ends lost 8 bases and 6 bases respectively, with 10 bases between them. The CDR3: CASESRSEAFF. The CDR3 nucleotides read TGTGCCAGCGAGAGTAGGTCTGAAGCTTTCTTT.

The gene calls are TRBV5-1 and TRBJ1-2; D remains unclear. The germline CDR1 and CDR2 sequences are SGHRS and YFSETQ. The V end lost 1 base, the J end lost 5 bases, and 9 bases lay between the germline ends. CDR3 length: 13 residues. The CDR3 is CASSLTVNYGYTF. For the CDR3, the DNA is TGCGCCAGCAGCTTGACAGTCAATTATGGCTACACCTTC.

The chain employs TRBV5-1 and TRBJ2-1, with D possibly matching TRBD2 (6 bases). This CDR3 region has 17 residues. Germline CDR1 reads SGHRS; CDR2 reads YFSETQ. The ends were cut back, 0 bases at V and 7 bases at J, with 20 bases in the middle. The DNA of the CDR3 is TGCGCCAGCAGCTTGGGTGCCGGGGGTAGCGTTGGTAATGAGCAGTTCTTC. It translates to CASSLGAGGSVGNEQFF.

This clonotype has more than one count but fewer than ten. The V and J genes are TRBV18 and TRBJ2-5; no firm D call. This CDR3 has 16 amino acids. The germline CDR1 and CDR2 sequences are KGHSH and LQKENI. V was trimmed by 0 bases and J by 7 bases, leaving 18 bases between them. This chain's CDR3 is CASSPPTVGIERTQYF. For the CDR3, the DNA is TGTGCCAGCTCACCACCGACGGTAGGGATCGAACGGACCCAGTACTTC.

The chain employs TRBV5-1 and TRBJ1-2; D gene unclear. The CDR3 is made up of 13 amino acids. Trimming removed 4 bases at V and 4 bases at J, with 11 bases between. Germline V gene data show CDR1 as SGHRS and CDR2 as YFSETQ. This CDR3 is CASSAELLYGYTF. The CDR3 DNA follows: TGCGCCAGCAGCGCAGAATTACTCTATGGCTACACCTTC. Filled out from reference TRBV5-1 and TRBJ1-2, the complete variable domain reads KAGVTQTPRYLIKTRGQQVTLSCSPISGHRSVSWYQQTPGQGLQFLFEYFSETQRNKGNFPGRFSGRQFSNSRSEMNVSTLELGDSALYLCASSAELLYGYTFGSGTRLTVV.

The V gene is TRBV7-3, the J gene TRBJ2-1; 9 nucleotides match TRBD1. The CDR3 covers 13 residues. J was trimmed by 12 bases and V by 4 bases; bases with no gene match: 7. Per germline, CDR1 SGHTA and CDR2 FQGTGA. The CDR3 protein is CASSSQQGAGQFF. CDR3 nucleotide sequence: TGTGCCAGCAGCTCGCAACAGGGGGCTGGGCAGTTCTTC.

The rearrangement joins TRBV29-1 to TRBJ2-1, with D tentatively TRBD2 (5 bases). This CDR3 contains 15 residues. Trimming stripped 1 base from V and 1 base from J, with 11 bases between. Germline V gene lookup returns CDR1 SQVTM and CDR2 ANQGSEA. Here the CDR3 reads CSVEGVARSYNEQFF. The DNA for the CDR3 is TGCAGCGTTGAAGGGGTAGCGAGGTCCTACAATGAGCAGTTCTTC.

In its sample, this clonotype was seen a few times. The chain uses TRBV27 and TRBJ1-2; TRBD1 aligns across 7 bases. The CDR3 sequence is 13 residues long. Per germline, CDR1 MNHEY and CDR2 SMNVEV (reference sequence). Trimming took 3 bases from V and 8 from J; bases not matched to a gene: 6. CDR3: CASSLAGQIGYTF. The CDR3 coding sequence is TGTGCCAGCAGTTTGGCGGGACAGATCGGCTACACCTTC.